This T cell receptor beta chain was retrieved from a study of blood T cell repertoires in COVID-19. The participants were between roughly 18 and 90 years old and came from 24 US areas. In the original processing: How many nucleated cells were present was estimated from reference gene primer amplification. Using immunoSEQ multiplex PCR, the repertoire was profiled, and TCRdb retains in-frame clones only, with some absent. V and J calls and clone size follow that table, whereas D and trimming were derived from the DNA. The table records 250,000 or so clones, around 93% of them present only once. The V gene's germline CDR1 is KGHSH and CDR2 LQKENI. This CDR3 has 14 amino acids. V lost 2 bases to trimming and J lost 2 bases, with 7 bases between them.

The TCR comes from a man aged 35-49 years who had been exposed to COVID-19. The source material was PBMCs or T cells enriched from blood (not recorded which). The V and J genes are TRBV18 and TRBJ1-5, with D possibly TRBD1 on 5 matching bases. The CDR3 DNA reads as TGTGCCAGCTCACCAGGAGGGGGCAATCAGCCCCAGCATTTT. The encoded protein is CASSPGGGNQPQHF.